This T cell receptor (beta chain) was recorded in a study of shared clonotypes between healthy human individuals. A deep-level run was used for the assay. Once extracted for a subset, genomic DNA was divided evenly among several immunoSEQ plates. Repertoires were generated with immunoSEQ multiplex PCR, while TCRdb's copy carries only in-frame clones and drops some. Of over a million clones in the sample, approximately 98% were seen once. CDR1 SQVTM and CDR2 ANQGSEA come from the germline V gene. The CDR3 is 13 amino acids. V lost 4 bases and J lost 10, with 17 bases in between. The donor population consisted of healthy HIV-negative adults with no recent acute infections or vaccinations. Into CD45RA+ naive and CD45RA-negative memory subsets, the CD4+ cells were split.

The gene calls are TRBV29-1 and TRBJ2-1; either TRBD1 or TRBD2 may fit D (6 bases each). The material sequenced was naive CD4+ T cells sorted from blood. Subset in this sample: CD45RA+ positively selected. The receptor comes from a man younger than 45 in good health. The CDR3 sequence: CSVAMGGRGEQFF. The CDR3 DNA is TGCAGCGTTGCAATGGGGGGCAGGGGCGAGCAGTTCTTC.